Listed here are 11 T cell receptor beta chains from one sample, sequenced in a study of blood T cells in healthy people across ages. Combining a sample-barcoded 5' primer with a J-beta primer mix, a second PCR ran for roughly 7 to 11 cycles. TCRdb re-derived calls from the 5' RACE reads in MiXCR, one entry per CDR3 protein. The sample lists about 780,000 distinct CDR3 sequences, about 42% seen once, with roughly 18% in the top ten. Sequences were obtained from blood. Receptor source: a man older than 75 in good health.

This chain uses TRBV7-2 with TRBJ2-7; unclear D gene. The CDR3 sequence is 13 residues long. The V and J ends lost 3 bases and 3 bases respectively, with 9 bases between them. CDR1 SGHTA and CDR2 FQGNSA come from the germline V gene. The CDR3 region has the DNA TGTGCCAGCAGCTTCGATACATACTACGAGCAGTACTTC. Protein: CASSFDTYYEQYF.

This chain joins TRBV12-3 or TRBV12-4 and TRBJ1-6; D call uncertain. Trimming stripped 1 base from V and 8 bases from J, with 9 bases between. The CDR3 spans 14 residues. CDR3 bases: TGTGCCAGCAGTTTAGAACAGAGGGATTCACCCCTCCACTTT. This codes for CASSLEQRDSPLHF.

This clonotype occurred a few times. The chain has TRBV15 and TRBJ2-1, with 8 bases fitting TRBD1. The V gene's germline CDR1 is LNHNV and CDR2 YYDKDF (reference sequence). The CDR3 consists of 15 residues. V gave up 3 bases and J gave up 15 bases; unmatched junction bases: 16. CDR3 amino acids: CATSSPGQVDIGRFF. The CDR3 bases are TGTGCCACCAGCAGCCCGGGACAGGTAGACATAGGGCGGTTCTTC.

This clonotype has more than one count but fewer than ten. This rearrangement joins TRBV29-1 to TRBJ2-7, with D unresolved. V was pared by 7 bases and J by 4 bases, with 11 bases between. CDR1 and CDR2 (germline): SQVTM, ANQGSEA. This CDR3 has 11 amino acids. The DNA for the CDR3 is TGCAGCGCTCTTAAGGGTTACGAGCAGTACTTC. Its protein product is CSALKGYEQYF.

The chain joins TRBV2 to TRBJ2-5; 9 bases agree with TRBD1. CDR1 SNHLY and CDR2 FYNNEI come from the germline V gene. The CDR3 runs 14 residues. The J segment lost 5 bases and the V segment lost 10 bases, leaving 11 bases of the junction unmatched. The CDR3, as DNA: TGTGCCACGGCAATACAGGGGGCTTTGGAGACCCAGTACTTC. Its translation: CATAIQGALETQYF.

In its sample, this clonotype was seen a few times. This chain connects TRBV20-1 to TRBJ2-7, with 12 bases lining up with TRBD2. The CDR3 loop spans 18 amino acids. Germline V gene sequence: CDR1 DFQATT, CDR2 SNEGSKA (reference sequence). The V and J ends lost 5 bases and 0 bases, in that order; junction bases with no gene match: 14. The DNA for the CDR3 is TGCAGTGCTCCCCTAGGACTAGCGGGATATCGGGGCTCCTACGAGCAGTACTTC. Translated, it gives CSAPLGLAGYRGSYEQYF.

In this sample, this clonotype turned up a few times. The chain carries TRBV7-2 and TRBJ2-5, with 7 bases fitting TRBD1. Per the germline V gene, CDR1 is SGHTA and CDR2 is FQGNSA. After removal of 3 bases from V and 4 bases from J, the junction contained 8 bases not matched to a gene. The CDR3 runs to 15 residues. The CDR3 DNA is TGTGCCAGCAGCTTTAGGGGGCTCCAAGGAGAGACCCAGTACTTC. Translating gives CASSFRGLQGETQYF.

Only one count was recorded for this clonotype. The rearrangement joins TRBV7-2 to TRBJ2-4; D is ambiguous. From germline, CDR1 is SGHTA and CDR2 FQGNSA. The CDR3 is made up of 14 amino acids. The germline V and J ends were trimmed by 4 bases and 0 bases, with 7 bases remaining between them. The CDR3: CASSSGLAKNIQYF. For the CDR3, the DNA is TGTGCCAGCAGCTCCGGGCTAGCCAAAAACATTCAGTACTTC.

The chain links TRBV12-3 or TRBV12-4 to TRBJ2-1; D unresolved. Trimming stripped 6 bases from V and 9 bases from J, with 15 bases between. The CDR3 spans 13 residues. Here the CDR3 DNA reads TGTGCCAGCAGCCTCAGACCAGGAAGTGAGCAGTTCTTC. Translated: CASSLRPGSEQFF.

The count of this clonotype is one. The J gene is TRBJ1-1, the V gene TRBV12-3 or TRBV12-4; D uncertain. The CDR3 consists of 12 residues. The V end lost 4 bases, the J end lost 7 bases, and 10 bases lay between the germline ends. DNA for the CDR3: TGTGCCAGCAGTTGGGGTCGGTTTGAAGCTTTCTTT. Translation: CASSWGRFEAFF.

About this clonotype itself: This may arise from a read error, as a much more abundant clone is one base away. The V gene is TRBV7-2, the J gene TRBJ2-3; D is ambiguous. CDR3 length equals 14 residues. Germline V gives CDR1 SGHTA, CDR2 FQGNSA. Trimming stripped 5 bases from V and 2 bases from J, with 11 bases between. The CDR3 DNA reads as TGTGCCAGCAGCGTAGGTCAGCTCACAGATACGCAGTATTTT. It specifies CASSVGQLTDTQYF.